A single sample is the source of the 3 T cell receptor beta chains below, sequenced in a study of HIV-infected children after antiretroviral therapy interruption. The treatment: PENTA 11 planned treatment interruption arm or continuous ART arm. RNA-based 3' RACE libraries used unique molecular identifiers. TCRdb re-analysed the 3' RACE reads in MiXCR, keeping a single row per CDR3 protein. The data contain 70,000 to 90,000 distinct CDR3 sequences, about 6.3% of them singletons. The specimen was CD45RA+ CD4+ T cells from PBMCs, pooled from several time points, collected from a donor given antiretroviral therapy, either interrupted or continuous. Subset noted: naive CD4+ CD45RA+ CD45RO- T cells. The receptor source for this set is a pool of human donors with HIV.

The rearrangement uses TRBV6-5 and TRBJ1-1; 7 bases agree with TRBD1. Looked up from germline, CDR1 is MNHEY and CDR2 is SVGAGI. The CDR3 has 16 amino acids. Unmatched junction bases numbered 10, after V lost 6 bases and J lost 0 bases. CDR3 nucleotide sequence: TGTGCCAGCAGAATCCGGGACAGCTTATTGAACACTGAAGCTTTCTTT. Translation: CASRIRDSLLNTEAFF.

This clonotype was detected many times. This chain connects TRBV11-1 to TRBJ2-7, with D unclear. The CDR3 runs to 14 residues. V dropped 3 bases and J dropped 4 bases, with 13 bases sitting between them. The germline CDR1 and CDR2 sequences are SGHAT and FQDESV (reference sequence). The CDR3 spells CASSLMPGGYEQYF. Here the CDR3 DNA reads TGTGCCAGCAGCTTGATGCCGGGCGGATACGAGCAGTACTTC.

This clonotype was detected ten times or more. The chain combines TRBV14 with TRBJ2-7, with 8 bases identical to TRBD1. CDR3 length: 17 residues. After removal of 4 bases from V and 0 bases from J, the junction contained 11 bases not matched to a gene. The V gene's germline CDR1 is SGHDN and CDR2 FVKESK. The CDR3 reads CASSRREMTGDSYEQYF. The DNA for the CDR3 is TGTGCCAGCAGCCGAAGAGAGATGACAGGGGACTCCTACGAGCAGTACTTC.